This TCR beta chain was obtained from a study of blood T cells in healthy people across ages. Points on this clonotype: What it binds is unknown. Just one base apart from a much larger clone, this may be a read error.

Trimming removed 4 bases at V and 5 bases at J, with 18 bases between. This CDR3 is 15 amino acids long. The V gene's germline CDR1 is SGHTA and CDR2 FQGNSA. Regarding the study as a whole: Whereas aged donors had fewer naive CD4+ cells, long-lived donors had more of them and higher diversity.

Total RNA was isolated from each sample in quantities of at least 5 micrograms. A second about 6 to 12 cycle PCR used barcoded and J-beta primers. Every cDNA was tagged by a template-switch adaptor with 12 random nucleotides. TCRdb used MiXCR to reprocess the 5' RACE reads, holding one entry per CDR3 protein. Of approximately 850,000 distinct CDR3 sequences in the sample, roughly 64% were seen once. Sequencing was carried out using blood. This chain uses TRBV7-2 with TRBJ2-7; D is tentatively TRBD1 or TRBD2 (6 bases each). This receptor was obtained from a young man in good health. CDR3 bases: TGTGCCAGCAGCTCTCATCGGGGGCAGGGCCACGAGCAGTACTTC. This gives the protein CASSSHRGQGHEQYF.